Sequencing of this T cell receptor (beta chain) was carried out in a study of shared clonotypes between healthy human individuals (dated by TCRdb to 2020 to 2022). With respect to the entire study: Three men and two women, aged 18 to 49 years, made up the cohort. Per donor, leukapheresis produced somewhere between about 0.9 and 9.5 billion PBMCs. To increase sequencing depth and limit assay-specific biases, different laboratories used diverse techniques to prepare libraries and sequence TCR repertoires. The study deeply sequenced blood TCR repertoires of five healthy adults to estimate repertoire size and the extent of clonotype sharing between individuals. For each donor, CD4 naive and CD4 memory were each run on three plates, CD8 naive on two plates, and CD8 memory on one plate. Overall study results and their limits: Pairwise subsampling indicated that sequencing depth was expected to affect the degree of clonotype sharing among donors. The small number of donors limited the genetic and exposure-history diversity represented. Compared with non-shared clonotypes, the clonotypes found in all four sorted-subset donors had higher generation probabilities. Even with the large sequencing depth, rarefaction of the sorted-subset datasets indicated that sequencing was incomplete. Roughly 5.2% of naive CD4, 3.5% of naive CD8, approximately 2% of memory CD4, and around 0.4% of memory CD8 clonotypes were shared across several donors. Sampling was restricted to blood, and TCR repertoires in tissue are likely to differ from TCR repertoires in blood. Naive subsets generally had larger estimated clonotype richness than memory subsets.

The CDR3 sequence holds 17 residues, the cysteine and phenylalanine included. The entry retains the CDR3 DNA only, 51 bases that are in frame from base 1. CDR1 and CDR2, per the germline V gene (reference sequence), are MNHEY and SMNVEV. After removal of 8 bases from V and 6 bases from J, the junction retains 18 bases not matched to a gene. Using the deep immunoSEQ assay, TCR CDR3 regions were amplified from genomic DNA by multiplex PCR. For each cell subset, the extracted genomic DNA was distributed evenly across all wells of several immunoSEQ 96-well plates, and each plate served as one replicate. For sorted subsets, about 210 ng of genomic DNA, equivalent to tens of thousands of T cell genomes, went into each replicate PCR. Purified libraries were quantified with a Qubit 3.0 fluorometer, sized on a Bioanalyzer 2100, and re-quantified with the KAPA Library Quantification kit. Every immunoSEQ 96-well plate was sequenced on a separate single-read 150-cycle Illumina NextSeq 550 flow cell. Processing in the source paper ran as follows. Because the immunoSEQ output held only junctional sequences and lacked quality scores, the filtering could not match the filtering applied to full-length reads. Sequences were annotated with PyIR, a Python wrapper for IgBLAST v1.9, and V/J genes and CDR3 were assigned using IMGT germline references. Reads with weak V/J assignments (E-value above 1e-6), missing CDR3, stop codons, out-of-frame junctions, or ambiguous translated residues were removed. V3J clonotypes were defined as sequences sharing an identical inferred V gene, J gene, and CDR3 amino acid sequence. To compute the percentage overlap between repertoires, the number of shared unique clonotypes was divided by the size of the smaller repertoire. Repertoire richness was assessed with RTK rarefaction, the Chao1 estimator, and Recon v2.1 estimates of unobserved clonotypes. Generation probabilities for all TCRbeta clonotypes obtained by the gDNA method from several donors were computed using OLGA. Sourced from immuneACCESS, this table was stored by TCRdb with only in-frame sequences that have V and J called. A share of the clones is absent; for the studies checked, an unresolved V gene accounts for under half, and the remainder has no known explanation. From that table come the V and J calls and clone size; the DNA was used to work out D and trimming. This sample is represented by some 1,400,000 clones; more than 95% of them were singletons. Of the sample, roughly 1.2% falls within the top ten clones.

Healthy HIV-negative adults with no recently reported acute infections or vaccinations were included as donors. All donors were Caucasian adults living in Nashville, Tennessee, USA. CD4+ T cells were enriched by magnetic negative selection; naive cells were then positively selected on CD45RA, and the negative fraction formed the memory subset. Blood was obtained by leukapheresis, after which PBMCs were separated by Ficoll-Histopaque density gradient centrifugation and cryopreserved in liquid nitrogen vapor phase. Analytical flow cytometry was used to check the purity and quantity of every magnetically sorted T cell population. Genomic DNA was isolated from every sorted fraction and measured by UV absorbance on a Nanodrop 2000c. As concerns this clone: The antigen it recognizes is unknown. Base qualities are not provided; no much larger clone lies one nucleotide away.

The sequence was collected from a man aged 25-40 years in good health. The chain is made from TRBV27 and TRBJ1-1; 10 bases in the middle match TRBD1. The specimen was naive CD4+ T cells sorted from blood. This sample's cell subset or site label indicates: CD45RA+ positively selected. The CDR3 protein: CASRRGTKGQGIAEAFF. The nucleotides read TGTGCCAGCCGCCGGGGAACTAAGGGACAGGGGATCGCTGAAGCTTTCTTT.